This T cell receptor (beta chain) comes out of a study of vaccination and CD4 T cells after COVID-19. Study overall: Overlapping spike peptides served as the stimulus for the cells. These peptides came from SARS-CoV-2 and from the common cold coronaviruses HCoV-NL63, HCoV-OC43 and HCoV-229E.

This clonotype was observed a handful of times. The antigen is unknown. This sample's treatment: roughly ten-day PBMC culture with coronavirus spike peptide pools or control peptides (ViraFEST assay). Those CD4+ T cells from the unexposed donor predate the COVID-19 pandemic (2011-2018). Peptide pools at 8.5 to 10 ug/ml stimulated 2 million or so PBMCs per well with approximately 9.3 IU/ml IL-2. The probes, which were SARS-CoV-2 S/N and four cold-coronavirus spikes, were applied to unexposed-donor CD4+ T cells, cells permitting. This CDR3 region has 14 residues. Germline CDR1 is SEHNR and CDR2 is FQNEAQ (reference sequence). V dropped 5 bases and J dropped 0 bases, with 5 bases sitting between them. Cultured CD4+ T-cell DNA underwent Oncomine TCR Beta short-read sequencing. Researchers extracted genomic DNA from CD4+ T cells that had been cultured. TCRdb re-derived calls from the PCR reads in MiXCR, one entry per CDR3 protein. The table has roughly 9,500 distinct CDR3 sequences, approximately 34% seen once.

Sequencing was carried out using CD4+ T cells from blood, cultured in vitro. The TCR sequence derives from a human donor in good health. This chain connects TRBV7-9 to TRBJ2-6; D unresolved. The CDR3: CASSRSSGANVLTF. The CDR3 nucleotides are TGTGCCAGCAGCCGTAGCTCTGGGGCCAACGTCCTGACTTTC.